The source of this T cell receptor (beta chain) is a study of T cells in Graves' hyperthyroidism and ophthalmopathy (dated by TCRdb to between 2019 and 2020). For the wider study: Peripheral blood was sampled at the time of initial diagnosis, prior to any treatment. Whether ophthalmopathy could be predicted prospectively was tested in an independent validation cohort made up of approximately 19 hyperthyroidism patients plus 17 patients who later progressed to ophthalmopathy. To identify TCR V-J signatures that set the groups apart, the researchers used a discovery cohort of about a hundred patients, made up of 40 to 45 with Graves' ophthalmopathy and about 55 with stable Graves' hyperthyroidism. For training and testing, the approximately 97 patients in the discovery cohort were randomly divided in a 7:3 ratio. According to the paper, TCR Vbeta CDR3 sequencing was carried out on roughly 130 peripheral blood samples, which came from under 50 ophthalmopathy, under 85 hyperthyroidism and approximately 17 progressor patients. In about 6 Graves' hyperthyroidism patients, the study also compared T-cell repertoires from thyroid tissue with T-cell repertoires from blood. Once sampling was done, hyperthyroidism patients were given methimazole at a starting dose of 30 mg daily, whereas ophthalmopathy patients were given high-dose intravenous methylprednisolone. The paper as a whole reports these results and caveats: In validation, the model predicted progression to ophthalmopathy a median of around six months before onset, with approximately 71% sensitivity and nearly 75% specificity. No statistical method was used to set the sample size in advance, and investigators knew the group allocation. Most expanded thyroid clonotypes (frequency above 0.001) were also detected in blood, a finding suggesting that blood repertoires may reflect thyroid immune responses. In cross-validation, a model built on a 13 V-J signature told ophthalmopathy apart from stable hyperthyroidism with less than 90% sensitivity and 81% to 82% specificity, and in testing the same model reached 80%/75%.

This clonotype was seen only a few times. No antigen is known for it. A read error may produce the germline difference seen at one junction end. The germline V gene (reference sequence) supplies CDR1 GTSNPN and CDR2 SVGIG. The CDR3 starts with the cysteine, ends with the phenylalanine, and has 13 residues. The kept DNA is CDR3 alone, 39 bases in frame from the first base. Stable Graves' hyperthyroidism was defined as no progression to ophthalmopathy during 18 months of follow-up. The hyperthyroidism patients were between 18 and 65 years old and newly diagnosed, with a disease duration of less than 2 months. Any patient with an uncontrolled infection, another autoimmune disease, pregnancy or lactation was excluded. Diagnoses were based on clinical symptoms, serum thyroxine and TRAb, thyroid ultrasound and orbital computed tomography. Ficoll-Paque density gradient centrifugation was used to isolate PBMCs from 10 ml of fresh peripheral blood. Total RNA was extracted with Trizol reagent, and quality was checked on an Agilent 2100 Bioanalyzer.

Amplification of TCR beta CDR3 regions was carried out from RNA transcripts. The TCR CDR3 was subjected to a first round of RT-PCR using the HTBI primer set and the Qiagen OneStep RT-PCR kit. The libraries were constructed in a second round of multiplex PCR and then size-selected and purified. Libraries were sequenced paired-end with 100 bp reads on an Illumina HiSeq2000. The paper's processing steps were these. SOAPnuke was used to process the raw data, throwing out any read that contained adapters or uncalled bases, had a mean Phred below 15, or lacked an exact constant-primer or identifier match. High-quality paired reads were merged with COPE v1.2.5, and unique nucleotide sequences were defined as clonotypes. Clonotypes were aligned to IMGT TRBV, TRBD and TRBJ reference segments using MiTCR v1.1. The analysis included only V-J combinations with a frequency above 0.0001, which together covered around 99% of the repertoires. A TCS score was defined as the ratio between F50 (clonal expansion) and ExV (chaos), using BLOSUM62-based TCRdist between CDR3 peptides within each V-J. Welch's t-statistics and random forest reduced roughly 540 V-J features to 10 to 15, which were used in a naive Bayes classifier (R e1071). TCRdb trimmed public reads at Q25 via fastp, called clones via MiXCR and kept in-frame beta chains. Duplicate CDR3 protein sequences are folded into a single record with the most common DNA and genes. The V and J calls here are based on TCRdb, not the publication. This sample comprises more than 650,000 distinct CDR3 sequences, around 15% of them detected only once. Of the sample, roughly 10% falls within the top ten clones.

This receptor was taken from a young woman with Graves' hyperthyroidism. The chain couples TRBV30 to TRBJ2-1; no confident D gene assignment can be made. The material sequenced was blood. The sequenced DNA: TGTGCCTGGAGTGTGCTCCGCTACTATGAGCAGTTCTTC. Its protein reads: CAWSVLRYYEQFF.